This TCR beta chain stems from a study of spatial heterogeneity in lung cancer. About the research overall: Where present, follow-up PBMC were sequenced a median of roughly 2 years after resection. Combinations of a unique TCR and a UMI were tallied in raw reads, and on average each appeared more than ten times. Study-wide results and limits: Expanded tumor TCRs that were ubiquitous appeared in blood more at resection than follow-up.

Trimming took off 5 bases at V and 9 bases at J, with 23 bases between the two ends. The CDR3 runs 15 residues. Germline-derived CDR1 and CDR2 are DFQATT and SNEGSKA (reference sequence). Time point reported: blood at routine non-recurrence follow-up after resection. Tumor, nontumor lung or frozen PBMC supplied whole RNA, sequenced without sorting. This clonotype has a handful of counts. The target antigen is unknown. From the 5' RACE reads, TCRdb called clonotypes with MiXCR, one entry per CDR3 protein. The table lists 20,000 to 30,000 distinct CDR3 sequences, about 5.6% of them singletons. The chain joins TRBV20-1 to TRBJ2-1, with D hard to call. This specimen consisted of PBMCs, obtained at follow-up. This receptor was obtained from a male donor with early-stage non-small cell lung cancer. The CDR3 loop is CSALSAFVPHGEQFF. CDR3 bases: TGCAGTGCTTTATCCGCCTTTGTCCCACACGGTGAGCAGTTCTTC.